This TCR beta chain was identified in a study of blood T cells in healthy people across ages. Sample-barcoded 5' priming and a J-beta primer mix drove a second PCR of roughly 7 to 11 cycles. TCRdb fed the 5' RACE reads into MiXCR, producing one record per CDR3 protein. This table holds 1 million or so distinct CDR3 sequences, approximately 25% found once. As regards this clonotype: Its ends do not fully match the called genes, so a read error is possible.

Germline assignment: CDR1 MNHEY and CDR2 SVGEGT. This CDR3 has 13 residues. This sample also appeared in a second study, on T cells of mothers and their children. From that second work: T cell clones that were persistent and microchimeric went undetected.

The receptor was isolated from a girl aged 2-15 years in good health. J is TRBJ2-1 and V is TRBV6-2 or TRBV6-3, with a tentative D call TRBD2 (5 bases). Sequencing was carried out using blood. CDR3 bases: TGTGCCAGCAGCCCGAGGGCCGGCAATGAGCGGTTCTTC. Its protein product is CASSPRAGNERFF.